A single sample gave rise to the 13 T cell receptor beta chains below, sequenced in a study of cytomegalovirus exposure and HLA in healthy donors (dated by TCRdb to 2016 to 2017). The method was the immunoSEQ multiplex PCR assay. For the multiplex PCR, a mixture combining 60 forward primers for TCR Vbeta segments and 13 reverse primers for TCR Jbeta segments was used. What TCRdb holds here is the immuneACCESS table cut down to in-frame rearrangements. Part of the clones is not present; checked against another copy, under half of the missing clones reflect an unresolved V gene, and the others are unexplained. The sample data list about 200,000 clones, and 82% of these were observed just once. About 2.5% of the sample is held by the ten biggest clonotypes. Material: PBMCs. The receptors stem from a woman aged 40 to 50 in good health and CMV-seronegative.

This clone was detected a few times. This specimen includes other DNA sequences encoding the same CDR3. This chain joins TRBV5-1 and TRBJ2-6; no definite D call. Per the germline V gene, CDR1 is SGHRS and CDR2 is YFSETQ. The ends were cut back, 3 bases at V and 4 bases at J, with 8 bases in the middle. The CDR3 is 14 amino acids. CDR3: CASSSGSGANVLTF. The CDR3 DNA reads as TGCGCCAGCAGCTCAGGTTCCGGGGCCAACGTCCTGACTTTC.

V usage is TRBV5-1 and J usage is TRBJ2-2; 10 bases fit TRBD2. The CDR3 extends over 18 amino acids. Trimming took 5 bases from V and 1 from J; bases not matched to a gene: 11. In germline, CDR1 is SGHRS, CDR2 YFSETQ. The CDR3 sequence: CASRNQLGLAENTGELFF. The DNA for the CDR3 is TGCGCCAGCAGAAACCAACTAGGACTAGCGGAGAACACCGGGGAGCTGTTTTTT.

V usage is TRBV4-1 and J usage is TRBJ2-3; D might be TRBD1 (6 bases). V lost 1 base and J lost 10, with 18 bases in between. CDR1 and CDR2 from the germline V gene are MGHRA and YSYEKL. The CDR3 loop spans 15 amino acids. The CDR3: CASSQVGRGPGAQYF. CDR3 nucleotides: TGCGCCAGCAGCCAAGTGGGCAGGGGACCCGGGGCGCAGTATTTT.

This clone came up a few times. Written as DNA, the CDR3 is TGTGCCAGCAGCTTAGCGAAGGGCCGGGGGACAACTAATGAAAAACTGTTTTTT. Translated, it gives CASSLAKGRGTTNEKLFF. The chain links TRBV7-9 to TRBJ1-4; TRBD1 is a possible D gene (5 bases). The V end lost 0 bases, the J end lost 0 bases, and 14 bases lay between the germline ends. The CDR3 loop spans 18 amino acids. Germline CDR1 reads SEHNR; CDR2 reads FQNEAQ (reference sequence).

This clone has more than one count but fewer than ten. The V gene is TRBV10-3, the J gene TRBJ2-5; TRBD1 aligns across 8 bases. V gave up 3 bases and J gave up 5 bases; unmatched junction bases: 2. The CDR3 has 13 amino acids. Germline V gives CDR1 ENHRY, CDR2 SYGVKD. CDR3 nucleotide sequence: TGTGCCATCAGTGACCAGGGGGCGGAGACCCAGTACTTC. It specifies CAISDQGAETQYF.

This rearrangement joins TRBV30 to TRBJ2-3, with 12 bases matching TRBD2. CDR3 length: 15 amino acids. The V segment lost 0 bases and the J segment 6 bases; nucleotides outside the gene matches: 4. Germline CDR1 GTSNPN, CDR2 SVGIG (reference sequence). The CDR3 region is CAWSVTSGSRDTQYF. Here the CDR3 DNA reads TGTGCCTGGAGTGTGACTAGCGGGAGCAGGGATACGCAGTATTTT.

The chain recombines TRBV27 with TRBJ2-1; 12 nucleotides align to TRBD2. The CDR3 has 15 residues. The junction had 8 bases not matched to a gene; V was cut back by 6 bases and J by 8 bases. Germline V gene data show CDR1 as MNHEY and CDR2 as SMNVEV (reference sequence). CDR3 amino acids: CASRTTSGRSYEQFF. CDR3 DNA: TGTGCCAGCAGGACCACTAGCGGGAGGTCGTATGAGCAGTTCTTC.

The genes are TRBV7-2 and TRBJ1-2, with D maybe TRBD1 (5 bases). The length of the CDR3 is 14 residues. Germline CDR1 and CDR2: SGHTA and FQGNSA. The V and J ends lost 4 bases and 14 bases respectively, with 23 bases between them. The CDR3 sequence: CASSSGPSQAGWTF. The CDR3 DNA follows: TGTGCCAGCAGCTCTGGCCCTAGTCAGGCAGGGTGGACCTTC.

The V and J genes are TRBV15 and TRBJ2-5, with D possibly being TRBD1 (5 bases). V lost 1 base to trimming and J lost 5 bases, with 14 bases between them. Germline V gene data show CDR1 as LNHNV and CDR2 as YYDKDF (reference sequence). This CDR3 comprises 15 residues. As DNA, the CDR3 is TGTGCCACCAGCAGAGGGGGCGGTAGATTGGAGACCCAGTACTTC. As protein: CATSRGGGRLETQYF. Complete variable domain (other parts from reference TRBV15 and TRBJ2-5): DAMVIQNPRYQVTQFGKPVTLSCSQTLNHNVMYWYQQKSSQAPKLLFHYYDKDFNNEADTPDNFQSRRPNTSFCFLDIRSPGLGDTAMYLCATSRGGGRLETQYFGPGTRLLVL.

The V gene is TRBV7-2, the J gene TRBJ2-7; 9 nucleotides line up with TRBD2. Germline lookup yields CDR1 SGHTA and CDR2 FQGNSA. The CDR3 extends over 16 amino acids. V shed 1 base, J shed 7 bases, and the junction held 11 bases outside the gene matches. The CDR3 region is CASSLVPLAGPLEQYF. In DNA, the CDR3 is TGTGCCAGCAGCTTAGTCCCTCTAGCGGGACCCCTAGAGCAGTACTTC. Drawing the rest from reference TRBV7-2 and TRBJ2-7, the complete variable domain is GAGVSQSPSNKVTEKGKDVELRCDPISGHTALYWYRQSLGQGLEFLIYFQGNSAPDKSGLPSDRFSAERTGGSVSTLTIQRTQQEDSAVYLCASSLVPLAGPLEQYFGPGTRLTVT.

V and J are TRBV5-1 and TRBJ2-7; D may be TRBD1 (6 bases). The germline gives CDR1 SGHRS, CDR2 YFSETQ. The V gene lost 3 bases and the J gene lost 2 bases, with 21 bases spanning the gap. The CDR3 spans 17 residues. This CDR3 reads CASSSDLSQGPTYEQYF. The CDR3 DNA reads as TGCGCCAGCAGCTCCGATTTGTCACAGGGCCCGACCTACGAGCAGTACTTC.

This clone has a single count. The chain links TRBV7-8 to TRBJ1-1; perhaps TRBD1 as D (6 bases). The CDR3 length is 14 residues. V lost 6 bases, J lost 4 bases, and 15 bases lay in between. CDR1 SGHVS and CDR2 FQNEAQ come from the germline V gene. CDR3 sequence reads: CASRRLRGSTEAFF. The DNA of the CDR3 is TGTGCCAGCAGACGGCTGAGGGGGAGCACTGAAGCTTTCTTT.

The rearrangement joins TRBV7-8 to TRBJ1-3; 7 bases agree with TRBD1. The length of the CDR3 is 16 residues. Looked up from germline, CDR1 is SGHVS and CDR2 is FQNEAQ. V lost 5 bases, J lost 0 bases, and 7 bases stayed unmatched. The CDR3 nucleotides read TGTGCCAGCAGCGGTGGACAGGTCCACTCTGGAAACACCATATATTTT. It specifies CASSGGQVHSGNTIYF.